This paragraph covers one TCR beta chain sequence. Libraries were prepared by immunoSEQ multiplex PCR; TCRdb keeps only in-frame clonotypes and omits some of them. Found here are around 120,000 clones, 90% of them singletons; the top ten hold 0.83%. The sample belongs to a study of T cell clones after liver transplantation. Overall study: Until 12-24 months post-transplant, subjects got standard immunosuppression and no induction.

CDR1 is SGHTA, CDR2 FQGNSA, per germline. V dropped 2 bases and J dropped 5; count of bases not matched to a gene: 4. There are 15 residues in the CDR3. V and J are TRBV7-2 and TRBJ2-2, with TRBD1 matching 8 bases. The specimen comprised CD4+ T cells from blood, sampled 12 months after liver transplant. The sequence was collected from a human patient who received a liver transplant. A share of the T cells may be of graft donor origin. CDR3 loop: CASSLYRQGTGELFF. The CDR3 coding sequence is TGTGCCAGCAGCTTATACAGACAGGGGACCGGGGAGCTGTTTTTT.